This T cell receptor (beta chain) comes out of a study of OX40 agonist ivuxolimab in advanced cancers. About the full investigation: Ivuxolimab was a fully human IgG2 agonistic monoclonal antibody targeting the costimulatory receptor OX40 (CD134). Intravenous ivuxolimab was administered to patients every 2 weeks at six dose levels: 0.01, 0.1, 0.3, 1.5, 3 and 10 mg/kg. Of the approximately 54 patients in dose escalation, about 20 had hepatocellular carcinoma, some 15 had melanoma, 9 had renal cell carcinoma and 9 had head and neck cancer. The dose-escalation cohort was around 84% male with a mean age of about 65 years, ranging from about 23 to 85. Prior anti-PD-1, anti-PD-L1 or anti-CTLA-4 therapy was permitted, and 35% to 40% of dose-escalation patients had received checkpoint inhibitors. Three dose-escalation patients achieved partial responses, one with hepatocellular carcinoma and two with cutaneous melanoma. The purpose of peripheral TCRbeta sequencing was to test whether ivuxolimab changed TCR sequence diversity and led to clonal T-cell expansion. The paper covers the monotherapy dose-escalation part of the phase I ivuxolimab trial, which included N ≈ 52 patients.

For sequencing of the TCRbeta CDR3 region, genomic DNA was extracted from the sorted cells. The immunoSEQ Assay was used to sequence the TCRbeta CDR3 regions. TCRdb limited this immuneACCESS table to in-frame rearrangements with V and J called. A share of clones is missing; checked studies link under half to unresolved V genes, and the rest is unexplained. In this sample the table shows fewer than 100,000 clones, 89% of which occur a single time. The ten largest clones add up to around 0.19% of the sample. The study at large found these results: In partial responders in the 0.1-3.0 mg/kg groups, normalized peripheral clonal expansion was found to be among the lowest, especially among CD8+ T cells. The antigen specificity of the clonally expanded peripheral T cells was not determined. After ivuxolimab, more expanded clones were found on average in CD8+ T cells than in CD4+ T cells. Low levels of normalized T-cell clonal expansion were also seen in some patients who did not respond. At doses from 0.1 to 3.0 mg/kg, clonal expansion was seen in both CD4+ and CD8+ blood T cells between baseline and week 6.

Note on this clone: Its binding antigen is unknown. No much larger clone exists at a distance of one base, and base qualities are not known.

The germline V gene provides CDR1 ENHRY and CDR2 SYGVKD. Its CDR3 holds 15 amino acids, cysteine through phenylalanine. Of all the DNA, just the CDR3 is kept, 45 bases in frame from base 1. The V and J ends are trimmed by 3 bases and 5 bases, leaving 11 bases between them. The trial excluded patients who had a history of autoimmune disease or who were on systemic immunosuppression. Peripheral blood for TCR sequencing was collected from all dose cohorts at baseline, on cycle 4 day 1, and on cycle 7 day 1. Samples came from an open-label, multicenter, first-in-human phase I dose-escalation trial of ivuxolimab. The trial enrolled adults with locally advanced or metastatic head and neck squamous cell, hepatocellular, melanoma or renal cell carcinoma. Before TCR sequencing, CD4+ T cells and CD8+ T cells from peripheral blood were sorted into separate populations.

This sequence originates from an adult with an advanced solid tumor such as melanoma, head and neck, liver or kidney cancer. Recombination linked TRBV10-3 to TRBJ1-6; tentative D gene TRBD1, with 5 bases matching. Sequenced here: CD4+ or CD8+ T cells sorted from blood, sampled in a trial of the OX40 agonist ivuxolimab. The bases are TGTGCCATCAGTGACCAGGGTGGCCATAATTCACCCCTCCACTTT. This encodes CAISDQGGHNSPLHF.